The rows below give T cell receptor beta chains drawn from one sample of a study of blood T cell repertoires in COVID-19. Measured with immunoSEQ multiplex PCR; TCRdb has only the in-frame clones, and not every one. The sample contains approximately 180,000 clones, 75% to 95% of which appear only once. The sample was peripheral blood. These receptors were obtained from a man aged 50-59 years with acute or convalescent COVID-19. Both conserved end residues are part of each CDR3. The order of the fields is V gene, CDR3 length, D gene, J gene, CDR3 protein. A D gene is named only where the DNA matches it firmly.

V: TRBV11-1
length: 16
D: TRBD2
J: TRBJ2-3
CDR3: CASSCPSSGGTDTQYF

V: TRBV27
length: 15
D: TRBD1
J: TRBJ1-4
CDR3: CASSLRDRAGEKLFF

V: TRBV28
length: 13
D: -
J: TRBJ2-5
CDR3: CASSSSGTETQYF

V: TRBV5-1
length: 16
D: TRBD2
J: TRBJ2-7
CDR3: CASSIGTSGQPYEQYF

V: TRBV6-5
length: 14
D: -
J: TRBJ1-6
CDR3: CASRGGSYNSPLHF

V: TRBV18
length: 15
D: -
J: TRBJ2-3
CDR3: CASSPGQLSTDTQYF

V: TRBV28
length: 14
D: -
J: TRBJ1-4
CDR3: CASRPNGPNEKLFF

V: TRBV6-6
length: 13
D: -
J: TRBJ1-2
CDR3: CASSLDKNYGYTF

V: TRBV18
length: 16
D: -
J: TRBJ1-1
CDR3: CASSPQTDSWNTEAFF

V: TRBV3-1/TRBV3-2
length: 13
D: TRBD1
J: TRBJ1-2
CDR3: CASSLGQGDGYTF

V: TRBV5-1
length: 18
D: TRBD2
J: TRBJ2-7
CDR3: CASSTQGLAGGPLYEQYF

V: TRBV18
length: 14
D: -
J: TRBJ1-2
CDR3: CASSPYRGSDGYTF

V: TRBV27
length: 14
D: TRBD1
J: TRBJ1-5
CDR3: CASSFDRVDQPQHF

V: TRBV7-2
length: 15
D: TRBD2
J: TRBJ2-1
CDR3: CASSQGLAGPYEQFF

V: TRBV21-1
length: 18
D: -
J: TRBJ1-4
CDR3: CASSKHFWPGAANEKLFF

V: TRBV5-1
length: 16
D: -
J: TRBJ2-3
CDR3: CASSYPFGMSTDTQYF

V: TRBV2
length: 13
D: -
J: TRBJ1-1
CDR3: CASSGREYTEAFF

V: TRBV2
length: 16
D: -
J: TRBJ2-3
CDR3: CASSDRVSDFSDTQYF

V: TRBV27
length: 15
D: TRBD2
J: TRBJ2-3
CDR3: CASSLSMTSGLGQYF

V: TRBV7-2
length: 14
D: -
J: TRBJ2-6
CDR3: CASSEQAGANVLTF

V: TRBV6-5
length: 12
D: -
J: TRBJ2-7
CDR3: CASDRDRYEQYF

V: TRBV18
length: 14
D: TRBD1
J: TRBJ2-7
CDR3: CASSPSRDRYEQYF

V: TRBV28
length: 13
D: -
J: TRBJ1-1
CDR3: CASHNTRNTEAFF

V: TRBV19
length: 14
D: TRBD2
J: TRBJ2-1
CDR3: CASSTGAGHNEQFF

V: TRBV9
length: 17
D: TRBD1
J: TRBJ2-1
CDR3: CASSVGTGDSSYNEQFF

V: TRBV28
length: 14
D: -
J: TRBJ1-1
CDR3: CASSLFRVNTEAFF

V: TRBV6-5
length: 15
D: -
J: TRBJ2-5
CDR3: CASSLLGQRKETQYF

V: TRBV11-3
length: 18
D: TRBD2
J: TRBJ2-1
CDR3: CASSLGGSGRADYNEQFF

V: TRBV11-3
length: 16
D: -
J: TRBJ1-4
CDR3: CASSLDFGRDTEKLFF

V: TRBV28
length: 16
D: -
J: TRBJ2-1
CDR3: CASSIVWGGNRNEQFF

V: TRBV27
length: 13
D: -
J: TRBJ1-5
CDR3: CASSTGRNQPQHF

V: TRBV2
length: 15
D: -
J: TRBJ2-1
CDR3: CASRGGGPPYNEQFF

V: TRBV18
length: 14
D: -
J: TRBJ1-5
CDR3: CASSPGAGDQPQHF

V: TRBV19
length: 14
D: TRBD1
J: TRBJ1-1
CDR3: CASKAGTGNTEAFF

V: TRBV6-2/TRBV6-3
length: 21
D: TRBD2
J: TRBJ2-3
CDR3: CASSKDSPTSGRLGHTDTQYF

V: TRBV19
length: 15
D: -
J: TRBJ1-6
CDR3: CASSMGRATNSPLHF

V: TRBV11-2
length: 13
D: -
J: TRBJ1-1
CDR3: CASSWTANTEAFF

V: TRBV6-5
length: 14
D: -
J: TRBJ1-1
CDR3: CASRPERGQHKAFF

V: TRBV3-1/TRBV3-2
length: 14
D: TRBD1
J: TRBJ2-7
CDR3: CASSQAGTDYEQYF

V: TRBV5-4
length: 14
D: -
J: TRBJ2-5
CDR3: CASRIGGVQETQYF

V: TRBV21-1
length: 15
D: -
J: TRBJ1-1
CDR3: CASSKEGQVNTEAFF

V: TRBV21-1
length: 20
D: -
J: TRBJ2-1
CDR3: CASSNCRLAGGLIYYNEQFF

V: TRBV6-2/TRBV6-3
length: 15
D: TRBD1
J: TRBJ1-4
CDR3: CASSSTGQGVEKLFF

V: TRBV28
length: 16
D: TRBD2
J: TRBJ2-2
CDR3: CASSLWAGGITGELFF

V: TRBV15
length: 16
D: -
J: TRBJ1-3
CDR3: CATSRSRGISGNTIYF

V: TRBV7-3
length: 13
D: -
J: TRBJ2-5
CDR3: CASSLQVQETQYF

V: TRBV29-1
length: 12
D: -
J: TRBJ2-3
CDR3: CSVSEVWDTQYF

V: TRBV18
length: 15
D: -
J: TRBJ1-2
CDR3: CASSPNLNENYGYTF

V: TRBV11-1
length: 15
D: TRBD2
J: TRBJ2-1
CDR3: CASSPRLAGGTEQFF

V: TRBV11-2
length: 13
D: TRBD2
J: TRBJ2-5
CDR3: CASSWGLRGTQYF

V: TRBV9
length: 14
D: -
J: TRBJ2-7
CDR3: CASSVETPPGEQYF

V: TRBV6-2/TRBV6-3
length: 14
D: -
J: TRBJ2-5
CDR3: CASSSILGPKTQYF

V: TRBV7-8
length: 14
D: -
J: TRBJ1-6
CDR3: CASMGAAYNSPLHF

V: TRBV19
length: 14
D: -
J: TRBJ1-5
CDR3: CASSMGTSGLSQHF

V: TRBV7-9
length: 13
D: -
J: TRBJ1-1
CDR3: CASSLRQSREAFF

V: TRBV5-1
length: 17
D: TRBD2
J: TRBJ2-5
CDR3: CASSLGSASGYQETQYF

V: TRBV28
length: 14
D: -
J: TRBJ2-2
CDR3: CASMNGGRTGELFF

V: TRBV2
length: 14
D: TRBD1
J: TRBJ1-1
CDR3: CASSLGQGGTEAFF

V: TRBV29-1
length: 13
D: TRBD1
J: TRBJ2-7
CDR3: CSVGQGGLYEQYF